Listed below are T cell receptor beta chains from one sample, sequenced in a study of CD8 T cell repertoires and HIV-1 epitope variants. Clones were sequenced by immunoSEQ multiplex PCR, and TCRdb holds only the in-frame ones, with some missing. The table lists 5,400 or so clones, about three fifths of them singletons. These receptors are not linked to any known antigen. The specimen was cultured CD8+ T cells derived from PBMCs. The origin of the receptors is a male donor with HIV. Each CDR3 is given with its conserved first and last residue. The D gene is left open where the match is weak. Clone size is given for some rows only: seen once, a few or many times, or a class if the clone is expanded.

cdr3_aa	cdr3_nt	clone_size	j_call	d_call	v_call
CATNRIPGLAGGQKFTGELFF	TGTGCCACCAATAGAATTCCGGGACTAGCGGGGGGACAAAAATTCACCGGGGAGCTGTTTTTT	-	TRBJ2-2	TRBD2	TRBV19
CASSLPGTGELGGYTF	TGTGCCAGCAGCTTACCAGGGACAGGGGAGCTCGGTGGCTACACCTTC	few	TRBJ1-2	TRBD1	TRBV13
CASSLGQQNTEAFF	TGTGCCAGCAGTTTAGGGCAGCAGAACACTGAAGCTTTCTTT	-	TRBJ1-1	-	TRBV28
CASSESDRHYTQYF	TGTGCCAGCAGTGAATCGGACAGACACTATACGCAGTATTTT	-	TRBJ2-3	-	TRBV6-5
CASSVVSGREQFF	TGTGCCAGCAGCGTAGTCTCGGGGCGTGAGCAGTTCTTC	-	TRBJ2-1	-	TRBV9
CASSLESGTDTQYF	TGTGCCAGCAGTTTAGAGTCGGGCACAGATACGCAGTATTTT	once	TRBJ2-3	-	TRBV28
CASSVGDSSYYGYTF	TGTGCCAGCTCAGTTGGGGACAGCTCTTACTATGGCTACACCTTC	-	TRBJ1-2	TRBD1	TRBV18
CASSLGWASGSTGELFF	TGTGCCAGCAGCTTAGGTTGGGCTAGCGGGAGCACCGGGGAGCTGTTTTTT	few	TRBJ2-2	TRBD2	TRBV13
CASRLGSQGGPGELFF	TGTGCAAGTCGCTTAGGGTCCCAGGGAGGGCCCGGGGAGCTGTTTTTT	-	TRBJ2-2	-	TRBV12-2
CASSSQFTDTQYF	TGTGCCAGCAGTTCACAGTTCACAGATACGCAGTATTTT	-	TRBJ2-3	-	TRBV28
CASSLQPGPNTEAFF	TGTGCCAGCAGCTTACAACCGGGGCCGAACACTGAAGCTTTCTTT	-	TRBJ1-1	-	TRBV7-2
CASSYSGPTYEQYF	TGTGCCAGCAGTTATTCCGGGCCCACCTACGAGCAGTACTTC	-	TRBJ2-7	-	TRBV6-5
CASSLGTGSNGYTF	TGCGCCAGCAGCTTGGGGACAGGTAGTAATGGCTACACCTTC	-	TRBJ1-2	TRBD1	TRBV5-1
CASSLAGQQETQYF	TGCGCCAGCAGCTTGGCCGGACAGCAAGAGACCCAGTACTTC	-	TRBJ2-5	-	TRBV5-1
CASSPKRASTEAFF	TGTGCCAGCAGCCCCAAGAGGGCTTCCACTGAAGCTTTCTTT	few	TRBJ1-1	-	TRBV13
CASSPGQGGTYGYTF	TGTGCCAGCAGCCCAGGACAGGGAGGCACTTATGGCTACACCTTC	-	TRBJ1-2	TRBD1	TRBV7-6
CASSLDISSGNTIYF	TGTGCCAGCAGTTTAGATATCAGCTCTGGAAACACCATATATTTT	-	TRBJ1-3	-	TRBV7-7
CATKAPGNEQFF	TGTGCCACCAAGGCCCCGGGCAATGAGCAGTTCTTC	once	TRBJ2-1	-	TRBV6-4
CASSVYGETQYF	TGTGCCAGCAGTGTTTATGGGGAGACCCAGTACTTC	-	TRBJ2-5	-	TRBV27
CASSLGGTSGNYNEQFF	TGTGCCAGCAGCTTAGGCGGGACTAGCGGAAACTACAATGAGCAGTTCTTC	once	TRBJ2-1	TRBD2	TRBV7-8
CASSLVDRGAYEQYF	TGTGCCAGCAGCTTGGTGGACAGGGGCGCCTACGAGCAGTACTTC	few	TRBJ2-7	TRBD1	TRBV5-4
CSALAVGSDTQYF	TGCAGCGCCCTTGCGGTTGGCAGCGATACGCAGTATTTT	-	TRBJ2-3	-	TRBV29-1
CASSLGLAGGSSYEQYF	TGCGCCAGCAGCTTGGGACTAGCGGGGGGATCCTCCTACGAGCAGTACTTC	-	TRBJ2-7	TRBD2	TRBV5-1
CASSQDVSLEQYF	TGTGCCAGCAGCCAAGATGTAAGCCTCGAGCAGTACTTC	few	TRBJ2-7	-	TRBV14
CASSLSFQGSSYNSPLHF	TGTGCCAGCAGTTTATCCTTTCAGGGGAGCTCCTATAATTCACCCCTCCACTTT	once	TRBJ1-6	-	TRBV27
CASSPLFGGSYEQYF	TGTGCCAGCAGCCCGCTCTTTGGGGGGTCCTACGAGCAGTACTTC	few	TRBJ2-7	-	TRBV5-5
CASSFPRMGGPIEQFF	TGTGCCAGCAGTTTCCCTAGGATGGGAGGGCCGATTGAGCAGTTCTTC	-	TRBJ2-1	TRBD2	TRBV28
CASRSGLAGADTQYF	TGTGCCAGCAGATCTGGACTAGCGGGGGCAGATACGCAGTATTTT	-	TRBJ2-3	TRBD2	TRBV11-2
CASSQGAYGYTF	TGTGCCAGCAGCCAGGGGGCTTATGGCTACACCTTC	once	TRBJ1-2	TRBD1	TRBV9
CASSLGDSGRGGYTF	TGTGCCAGCAGCCTAGGGGACAGCGGGAGGGGTGGCTACACCTTC	large	TRBJ1-2	TRBD1	TRBV4-2
CASSPQSAGELFF	TGTGCCAGCAGCCCCCAGTCAGCCGGGGAGCTGTTTTTT	-	TRBJ2-2	-	TRBV11-1
CASSVSPSGGEQYF	TGTGCCAGCAGTGTAAGTCCTAGTGGGGGCGAGCAGTACTTC	-	TRBJ2-7	-	TRBV2